This paragraph reports one T cell receptor beta chain. The antigen it binds to is not known. Per-nucleotide qualities are absent, and no much larger clonotype sits a single base away. The data belong to a study of T-cell memory formation after mild COVID-19 (dated by TCRdb to the early 2020s). Looking at the study overall: TCR sequence clusters from the two donors were found to be largely donor specific. In a couple of donors, T-cell clones that expanded and contracted after mild COVID-19 were followed by sequencing TCRalpha and TCRbeta repertoires longitudinally. Two young, previously healthy adult volunteers, one female and one male, were included in the cohort.

Sequencing was performed on an Illumina NovaSeq 6000. TCRalpha and TCRbeta cDNA libraries were constructed by 5'RACE with constant-segment primers, with sample barcodes and unique molecular identifiers being introduced. Trizol reagent was used to extract RNA from every sample. Libraries were amplified in two PCR steps, with a second sample barcode and Illumina TruSeq adapters added in the second step. Sequencing of the libraries was done on an Illumina NovaSeq, producing 2 x 150 bp paired-end reads. Per the original workflow: With migec v1.2.7, reads were demultiplexed and then collapsed into UMI-guided consensus sequences. Using mixcr v2.1.11, UMI consensuses were aligned to TRA and TRB V and J templates and then assembled into clonotypes. Expanded or contracted clonotypes were those called significant by both edgeR and NoisET, with noise models trained on biological replicates. For edgeR calls, a false discovery rate-adjusted p below 0.01 and a log2 fold-change threshold of 1 were applied. As an exploratory analysis of dynamics, max-normalized trajectories of the 1000 most abundant clonotypes were examined with PCA combined with hierarchical clustering. Separately sequenced CD4+ and CD8+ repertoires were used to assign a CD4 or CD8 phenotype to each responding clone. The public sequencing data were trimmed at Q25 with fastp and processed into clonotypes with MiXCR by TCRdb, which kept only in-frame beta chains. Each CDR3 protein appears once, grouped with its most common genes and DNA. These V and J calls derive from TCRdb rather than the authors' analysis. This sample holds approximately 270,000 distinct CDR3 sequences; 16% were observed only once. Of the sample, more than 20% falls within the top ten clones.

General study outcomes and caveats: Contracting CD4+ clones were found mainly in CM and EM memory subsets, while CD8+ clones were enriched in EMRA. Some responding clones were detected in pre-infection memory, suggesting pre-existing cross-reactive memory T cells joined the SARS-CoV-2 response. Only two mild cases were covered by the study, and larger cohorts that include severe cases with pre-infection samples were considered necessary. SARS-CoV-2 specificity of the second-wave clones peaking on day 37 was not confirmed. Balanced CD4/CD8 phenotypes were observed for clones contracting from day 15 to 85, whereas a bias towards CD4+ was observed for a second wave of clones expanding from day 15 to 37.

CDR1 LGHDT and CDR2 YNNKEL were looked up in the germline V gene (reference sequence). Trimming takes 9 bases off V and 2 bases off J; junction bases not matched to a gene: 4. Spanning cysteine to phenylalanine, the CDR3 consists of 13 amino acids. CDR3 DNA is the only sequence kept; it has 39 bases, read in frame from the first base. PBMCs were isolated by Ficoll-Paque density gradient centrifugation. This TCR was sampled from a young man who had mild COVID-19 (a few samples of this study predate the infection). The sample titles of this study are shuffled in the database, so cell type and time point are left out; the donor was told from shared clones. Here the chain combines TRBV3-1 and TRBJ2-3, with 8 bases in between that match TRBD2. Material for sequencing was PBMCs or a T cell subset sorted from them (not recorded which). The CDR3 region: CASKRGPTDTQYF. The nucleotide sequence reads TGTGCCAGTAAGCGGGGGCCCACAGATACGCAGTATTTT.